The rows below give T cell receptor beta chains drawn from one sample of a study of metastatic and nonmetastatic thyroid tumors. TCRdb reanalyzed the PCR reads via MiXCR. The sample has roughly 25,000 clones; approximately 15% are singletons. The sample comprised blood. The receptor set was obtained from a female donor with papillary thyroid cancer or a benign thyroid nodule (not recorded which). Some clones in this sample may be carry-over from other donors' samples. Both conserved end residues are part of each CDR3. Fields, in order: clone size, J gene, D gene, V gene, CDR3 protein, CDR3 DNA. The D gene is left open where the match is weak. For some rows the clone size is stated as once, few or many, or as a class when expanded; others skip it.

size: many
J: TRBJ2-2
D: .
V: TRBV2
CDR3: CASSSENANTGELFF
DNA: TGTGCCAGCAGTTCCGAGAATGCGAACACCGGGGAGCTGTTTTTT

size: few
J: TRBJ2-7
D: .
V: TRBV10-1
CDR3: CASSDRSSLSYEQYF
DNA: TGCGCCAGCAGTGATAGGTCCTCCCTGTCCTACGAGCAGTACTTC

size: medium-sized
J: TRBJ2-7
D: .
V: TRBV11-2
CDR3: CASSLVGNEQYF
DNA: TGTGCCAGCAGCTTAGTGGGGAACGAGCAGTACTTC

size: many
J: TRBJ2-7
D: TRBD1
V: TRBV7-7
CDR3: CASSYGQGASYEQYF
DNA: TGTGCTAGCAGCTACGGACAGGGGGCCTCGTACGAGCAGTACTTC

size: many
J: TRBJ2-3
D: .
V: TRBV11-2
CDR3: CASRPGTSTDTQYF
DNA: TGTGCCAGCAGGCCCGGGACTTCCACAGATACGCAGTATTTT

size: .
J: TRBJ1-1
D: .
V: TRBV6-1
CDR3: CARRERNTEAFF
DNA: TGTGCCAGACGGGAAAGGAATACTGAAGCTTTCTTT

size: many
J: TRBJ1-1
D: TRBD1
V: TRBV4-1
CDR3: CASSQGQGTEAFF
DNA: TGCGCCAGCAGCCAAGGACAGGGCACTGAAGCTTTCTTT

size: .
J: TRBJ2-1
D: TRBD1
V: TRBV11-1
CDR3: CVSSRRGQGDEQFF
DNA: TGTGTCAGCAGCCGCCGTGGACAGGGCGATGAGCAGTTCTTC

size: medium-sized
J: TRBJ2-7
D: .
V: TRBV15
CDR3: CATSRTPGREQYF
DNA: TGTGCCACCAGCAGAACCCCGGGTCGCGAGCAGTACTTC

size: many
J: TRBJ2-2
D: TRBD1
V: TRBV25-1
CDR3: CASSDHLGTGGSGELFF
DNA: TGTGCCAGCAGTGACCACCTTGGGACAGGGGGGTCCGGGGAGCTGTTTTTT

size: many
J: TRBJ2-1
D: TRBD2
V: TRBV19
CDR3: CASKQLAGVANEQFF
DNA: TGTGCCAGTAAGCAACTAGCGGGAGTAGCTAATGAGCAGTTCTTC

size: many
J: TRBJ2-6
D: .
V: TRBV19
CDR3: CASSVRGSGANVLTF
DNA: TGTGCCAGTAGTGTCAGGGGTTCGGGGGCCAACGTCCTGACTTTC

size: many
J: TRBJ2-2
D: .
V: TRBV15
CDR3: CATSRTASGELFF
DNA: TGTGCCACCTCCCGGACCGCCTCAGGGGAGCTGTTTTTT

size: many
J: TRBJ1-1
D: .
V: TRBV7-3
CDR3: CASSPKAYERAGYTEAFF
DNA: TGTGCCAGCAGCCCTAAAGCCTATGAAAGGGCCGGGTACACTGAAGCTTTCTTT

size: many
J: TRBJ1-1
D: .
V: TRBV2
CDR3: CASTYGRGNTEAFF
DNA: TGTGCCAGCACCTATGGACGGGGTAACACTGAAGCTTTCTTT

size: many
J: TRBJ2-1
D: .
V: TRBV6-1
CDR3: CASSTAVVDEQFF
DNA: TGTGCCAGCAGTACGGCCGTGGTGGATGAGCAGTTCTTC

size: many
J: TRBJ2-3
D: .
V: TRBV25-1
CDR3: CASSPPGSSTDTQYF
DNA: TGTGCCAGCAGTCCCCCCGGGTCGAGCACAGATACGCAGTATTTT

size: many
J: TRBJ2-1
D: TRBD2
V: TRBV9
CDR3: CASNLGTSGSRSEQFF
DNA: TGTGCCAGCAACCTCGGGACTAGCGGGAGTAGGTCTGAGCAGTTCTTC

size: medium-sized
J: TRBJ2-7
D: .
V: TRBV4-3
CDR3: CASSQAVGYEQYF
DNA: TGCGCCAGCAGCCAAGCGGTCGGCTACGAGCAGTACTTC

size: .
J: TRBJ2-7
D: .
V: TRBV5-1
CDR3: CASSPLAGAGYEQYF
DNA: TGCGCCAGCAGCCCCCTGGCAGGAGCAGGCTACGAGCAGTACTTC

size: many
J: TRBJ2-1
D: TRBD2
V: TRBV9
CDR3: CASSILSGRASEQFF
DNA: TGTGCCAGCTCAATCCTTAGCGGGAGGGCCTCTGAGCAGTTCTTC

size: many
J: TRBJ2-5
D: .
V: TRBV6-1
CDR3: CASRSGDQETQYF
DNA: TGTGCCAGCAGGTCGGGGGACCAAGAGACCCAGTACTTC

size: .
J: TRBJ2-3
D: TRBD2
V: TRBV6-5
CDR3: CASSYFDFAGGALGTQYF
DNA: TGTGCCAGCAGTTACTTTGATTTTGCGGGGGGAGCCCTGGGTACGCAGTATTTT

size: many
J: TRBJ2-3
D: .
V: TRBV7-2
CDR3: CASSLGVEGPGTDTQYF
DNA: TGTGCCAGCAGCTTAGGGGTGGAGGGGCCTGGCACAGATACGCAGTATTTT

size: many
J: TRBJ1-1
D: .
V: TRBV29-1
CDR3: CSASDGTNTEAFF
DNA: TGCAGCGCCTCCGACGGGACGAACACTGAAGCTTTCTTT

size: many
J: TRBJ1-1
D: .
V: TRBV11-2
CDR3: CASSLFQGATEAFF
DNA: TGTGCCAGCAGCCTCTTCCAGGGAGCCACTGAAGCTTTCTTT

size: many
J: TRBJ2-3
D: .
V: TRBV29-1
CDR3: CSVVPDTQYF
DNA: TGCAGCGTTGTGCCGGATACGCAGTATTTT

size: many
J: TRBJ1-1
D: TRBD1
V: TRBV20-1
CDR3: CSARGDRVMNTEAFF
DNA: TGCAGTGCTAGGGGGGACAGGGTGATGAACACTGAAGCTTTCTTT

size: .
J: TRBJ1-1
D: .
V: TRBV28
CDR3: CASSLPGLSTEAFF
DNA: TGTGCCAGCAGTCTTCCGGGCCTGTCTACTGAAGCTTTCTTT

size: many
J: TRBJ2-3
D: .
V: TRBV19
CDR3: CASSIRTAGTDTQYF
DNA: TGTGCCAGTAGTATACGGACAGCAGGCACAGATACGCAGTATTTT

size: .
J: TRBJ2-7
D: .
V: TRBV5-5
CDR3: CASRQGTNGLYEQYF
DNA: TGTGCCAGCAGACAGGGGACTAACGGGCTTTACGAGCAGTACTTC

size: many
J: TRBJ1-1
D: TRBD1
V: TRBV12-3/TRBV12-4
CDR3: CASSFAGGGTEAFF
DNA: TGTGCCAGCAGTTTTGCAGGGGGCGGAACTGAAGCTTTCTTT

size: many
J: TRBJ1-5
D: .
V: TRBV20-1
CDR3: CSASFGGVGQPQHF
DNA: TGCAGTGCTAGCTTCGGGGGTGTAGGTCAGCCCCAGCATTTT

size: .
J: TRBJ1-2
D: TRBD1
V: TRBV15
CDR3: CDTSGVQGDDGYTF
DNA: TGTGACACAAGCGGAGTACAGGGGGACGATGGCTACACCTTC

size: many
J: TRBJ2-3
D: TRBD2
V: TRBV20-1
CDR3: CSARDPGRRADTQYF
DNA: TGCAGTGCTAGAGATCCCGGGAGGAGGGCAGATACGCAGTATTTT

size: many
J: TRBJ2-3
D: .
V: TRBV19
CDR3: CASSPGGGAIADTQYF
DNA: TGTGCCAGTAGTCCCGGTGGAGGGGCTATAGCAGATACGCAGTATTTT

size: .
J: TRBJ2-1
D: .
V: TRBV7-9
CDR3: CASSSTGARNEQFF
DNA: TGTGCCAGCAGCTCCACGGGGGCCCGTAATGAGCAGTTCTTC

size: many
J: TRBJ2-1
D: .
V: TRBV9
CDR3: CASSVGASAYNEQFF
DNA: TGTGCCAGCAGCGTAGGGGCTAGCGCCTACAATGAGCAGTTCTTC

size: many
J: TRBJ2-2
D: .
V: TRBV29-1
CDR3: CSVGGGRGNTGELFF
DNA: TGCAGCGTTGGGGGGGGGCGAGGGAACACCGGGGAGCTGTTTTTT

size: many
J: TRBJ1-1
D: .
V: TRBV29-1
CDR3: CSVVFLNTEAFF
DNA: TGCAGCGTTGTTTTTTTGAACACTGAAGCTTTCTTT

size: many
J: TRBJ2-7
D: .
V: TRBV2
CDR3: CASSEALLLGAAYEQYF
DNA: TGTGCCAGCAGTGAAGCGCTTCTCTTAGGGGCGGCCTACGAGCAGTACTTC

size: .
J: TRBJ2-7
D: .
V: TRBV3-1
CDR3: CASSRRQAYEQYF
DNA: TGTGCCAGCAGCCGTAGACAGGCCTACGAGCAGTACTTC

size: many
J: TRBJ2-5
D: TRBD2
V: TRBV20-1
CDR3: CSARVGLASETQYF
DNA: TGCAGTGCTAGAGTGGGACTAGCGTCAGAGACCCAGTACTTC

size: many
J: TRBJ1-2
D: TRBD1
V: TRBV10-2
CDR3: CASNPTGGPTPSGYTF
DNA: TGCGCCAGCAACCCAACAGGGGGCCCGACTCCCTCTGGCTACACCTTC

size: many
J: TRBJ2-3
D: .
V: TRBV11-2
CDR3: CASSPGGRADTQYF
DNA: TGTGCCAGCAGCCCCGGGGGCCGGGCAGATACGCAGTATTTT

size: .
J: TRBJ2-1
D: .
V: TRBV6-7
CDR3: CASSHPQGSIYNEQFF
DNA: TGTGCCAGCAGCCATCCGCAGGGGTCCATCTACAATGAGCAGTTCTTC

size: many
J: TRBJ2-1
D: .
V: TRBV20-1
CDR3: CSARVGLSPWDEQFF
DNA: TGCAGTGCTAGGGTGGGCCTATCCCCGTGGGATGAGCAGTTCTTC